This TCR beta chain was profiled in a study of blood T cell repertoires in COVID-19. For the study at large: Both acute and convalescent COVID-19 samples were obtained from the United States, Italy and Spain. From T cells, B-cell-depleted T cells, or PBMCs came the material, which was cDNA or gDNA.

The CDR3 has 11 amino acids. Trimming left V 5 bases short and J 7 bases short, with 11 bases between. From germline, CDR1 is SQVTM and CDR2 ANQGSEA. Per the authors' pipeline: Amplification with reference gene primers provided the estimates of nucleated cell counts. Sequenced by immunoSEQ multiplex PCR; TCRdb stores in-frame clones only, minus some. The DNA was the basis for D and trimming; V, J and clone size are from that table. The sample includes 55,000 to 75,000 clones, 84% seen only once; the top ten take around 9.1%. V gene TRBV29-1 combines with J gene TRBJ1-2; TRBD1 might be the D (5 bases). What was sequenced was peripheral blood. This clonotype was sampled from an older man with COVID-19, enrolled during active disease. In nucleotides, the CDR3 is TGCAGCGTTTTGGAGGGGACTGGCTACACCTTC. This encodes CSVLEGTGYTF.